The rows below give T cell receptor beta chains drawn from one sample of a study of shared clonotypes between healthy human individuals. Sequenced by immunoSEQ multiplex PCR; TCRdb stores in-frame clones only, minus some. The repertoire consists of roughly 2,300,000 clones, with about 90% occurring once and the leading ten covering approximately 0.39%. The source material was naive CD4+ T cells from PBMCs. These receptors originate from a man aged 18 to 29 in good health. Some clones in this sample may be carry-over from other donors' samples. CDR3s leave out the opening cysteine and the closing phenylalanine or tryptophan. The D gene is left open where the match is weak. Size is omitted from some rows. Given values are once, few, many or a class for expanded clones.

clone size	J gene	D gene	V gene	CDR3 protein
NA	TRBJ1-4	NA	TRBV29-1	SAGQTATNEKLF
NA	TRBJ2-3	TRBD2	TRBV2	ASSYSGGSTDTQY
NA	TRBJ2-7	TRBD1	TRBV19	ASSNFGTGVYEQY
NA	TRBJ2-1	NA	TRBV4-1	ASSPGRATGLERNQQF
once	TRBJ2-7	TRBD2	TRBV5-3	ARSLKVSGRSFYEQY
NA	TRBJ1-6	TRBD1	TRBV10-1	ASSPGQGNSPLH
NA	TRBJ2-7	NA	TRBV28	ASSAQGISYEQY
few	TRBJ1-1	NA	TRBV7-6	ASSLFHTTVNTEAF
NA	TRBJ2-3	NA	TRBV23-1	ASSHGGQFPSTDTQY
NA	TRBJ2-3	TRBD1	TRBV14	ASSLTGGLTDTQY
NA	TRBJ1-2	NA	TRBV28	ASAPGGAHGYT
NA	TRBJ2-2	NA	TRBV30	AWRGEQRLNLNTGELF
NA	TRBJ2-1	NA	TRBV11-2	ASSLVQSSYNEQF
NA	TRBJ1-5	NA	TRBV6-1	ASRQGRNQPQH
NA	TRBJ2-7	NA	TRBV21-1	ASSTGRSGRADEQY
NA	TRBJ2-1	NA	TRBV25-1	ASRGPQERNEQF
NA	TRBJ1-5	NA	TRBV27	ASSSLRRGVNQPQH
NA	TRBJ1-1	NA	TRBV7-3	ASSASGRTEAF
NA	TRBJ2-1	TRBD2	TRBV7-2	ASSLLGTSGRNEQF
once	TRBJ2-2	NA	TRBV14	ASSKAGRTGELF
once	TRBJ2-2	TRBD1	TRBV19	ASQGQARTGELF
NA	TRBJ2-3	TRBD2	TRBV7-3	ASGRGSTDTQY
NA	TRBJ2-3	NA	TRBV5-1	ASSLGLRTSTDTQY
NA	TRBJ2-4	NA	TRBV4-3	ASSQDLASATKNIQY
once	TRBJ1-6	NA	TRBV30	ACYSTGGSSYNSPLH
NA	TRBJ2-3	NA	TRBV5-5	ASSRPYTVSTDTQY
NA	TRBJ2-7	TRBD2	TRBV7-2	ASSSSPGLAGVYYEQY
NA	TRBJ2-1	TRBD2	TRBV7-2	ASSLALLALSYNEQF
NA	TRBJ1-2	NA	TRBV5-6	ASSLATLGSYT
NA	TRBJ1-4	NA	TRBV19	ASSILGSRMDEKLF
NA	TRBJ2-3	TRBD2	TRBV23-1	ASSQPITLAFTQY
NA	TRBJ2-1	NA	TRBV5-8	ASSLDVGVGNYNEQF
NA	TRBJ2-7	TRBD2	TRBV7-8	ASSGILAGGYEQY
NA	TRBJ1-1	NA	TRBV11-3	ASSEQGTTEAF
NA	TRBJ2-1	NA	TRBV6-5	ASSNDVRINEQF
NA	TRBJ1-2	TRBD1	TRBV29-1	SADDDGQAQLGYT
NA	TRBJ2-1	TRBD2	TRBV11-2	ASSSLTSGRGNEQF
once	TRBJ2-5	NA	TRBV7-2	ASSLDSPPQY
NA	TRBJ2-5	NA	TRBV10-1	ASSEGVTETQY
NA	TRBJ2-3	TRBD1	TRBV28	ASSPTGYTDTQY
once	TRBJ2-7	NA	TRBV6-6	ASSRTGYPYEQY